This record covers a single T cell receptor beta chain. The data belong to a study of blood T cell repertoires in COVID-19. In the study overall: Nucleic acid was either cDNA or gDNA, and it came from T cells, B-cell-depleted T cells, or PBMCs.

While infection was still active, Seattle patients were enrolled and then followed longitudinally. Trimming removed 4 bases at V and 2 bases at J, with 6 bases between. Germline CDR1 and CDR2: GTSNPN and SVGIG (reference sequence). The CDR3 is made up of 12 amino acids. The authors' processing: Estimated nucleated cell counts came from reference gene primer amplification. The method was immunoSEQ multiplex PCR; TCRdb's version includes in-frame clones alone and lacks a portion of them. That table gives V, J and clone size, and the DNA gave D and trimming. The repertoire holds some 230,000 clones, with approximately 85% as singletons.

This chain connects TRBV30 to TRBJ1-5, with no clear D. Sequencing was carried out using peripheral blood. This clonotype originated in an elderly woman with COVID-19, enrolled during active disease. CDR3 in amino acids: CAWNSGNQPQHF. CDR3 in DNA: TGTGCCTGGAATAGTGGCAATCAGCCCCAGCATTTT.